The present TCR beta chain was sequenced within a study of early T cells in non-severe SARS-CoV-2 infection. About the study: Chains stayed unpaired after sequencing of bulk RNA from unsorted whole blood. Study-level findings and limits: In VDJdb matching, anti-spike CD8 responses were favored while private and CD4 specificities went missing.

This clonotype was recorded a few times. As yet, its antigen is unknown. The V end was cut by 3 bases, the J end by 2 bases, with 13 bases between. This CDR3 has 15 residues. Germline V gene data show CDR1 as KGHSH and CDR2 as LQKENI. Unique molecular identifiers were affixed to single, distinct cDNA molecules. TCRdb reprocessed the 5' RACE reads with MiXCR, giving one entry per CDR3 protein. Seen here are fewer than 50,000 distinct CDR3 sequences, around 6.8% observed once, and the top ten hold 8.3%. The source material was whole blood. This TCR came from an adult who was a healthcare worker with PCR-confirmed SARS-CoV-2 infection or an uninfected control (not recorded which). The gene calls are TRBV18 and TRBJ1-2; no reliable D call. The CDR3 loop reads CASSPGQAANYGYTF. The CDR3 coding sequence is TGTGCCAGCTCACCCGGGCAGGCAGCCAACTATGGCTACACCTTC.